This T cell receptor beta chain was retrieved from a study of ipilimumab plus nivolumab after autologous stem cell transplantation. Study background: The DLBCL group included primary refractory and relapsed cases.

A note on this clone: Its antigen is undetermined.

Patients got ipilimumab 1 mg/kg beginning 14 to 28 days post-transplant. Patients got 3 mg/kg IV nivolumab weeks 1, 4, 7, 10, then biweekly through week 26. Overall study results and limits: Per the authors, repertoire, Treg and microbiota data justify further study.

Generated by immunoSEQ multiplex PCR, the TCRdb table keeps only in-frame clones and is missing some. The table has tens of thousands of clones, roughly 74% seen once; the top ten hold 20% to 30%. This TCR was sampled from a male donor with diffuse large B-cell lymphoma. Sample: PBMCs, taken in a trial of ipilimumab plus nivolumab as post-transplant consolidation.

The CDR3 nucleotides are TGTGCCAGCAGCGTAGACTACACGAAGGACGAGCAGTACTTC. Its protein product is CASSVDYTKDEQYF. This rearrangement joins TRBV9 to TRBJ2-7; no clear D gene. Trimming took 0 bases from V and 5 from J, leaving 12 bases between them. CDR1 SGDLS and CDR2 YYNGEE come from the germline V gene. This CDR3 region has 14 residues.